Below are 11 T cell receptor beta chains sequenced from a single sample in a study of blood T cell repertoires in COVID-19. Clones were read by immunoSEQ multiplex PCR, and TCRdb kept only the in-frame ones, dropping some. Seen here are 250,000 to 300,000 clones, just under 90% observed once, and the top ten hold roughly 2.8%. The sample consisted of PBMCs or T cells enriched from blood (not recorded which). The receptor source for this set is a woman in her forties or fifties who had been exposed to COVID-19.

The chain carries TRBV19 and TRBJ2-2; weak D call: TRBD2 (6 bases). Trimming removed 4 bases at V and 4 bases at J, with 13 bases between. The CDR3 contains 15 residues. The germline gives CDR1 LNHDA, CDR2 SQIVND (reference sequence). CDR3 bases: TGTGCCAGTAGTACGCCGGGACTGGTCACCGGGGAGCTGTTTTTT. This sequence encodes CASSTPGLVTGELFF.

V and J are TRBV7-2 and TRBJ2-7; 7 bases are a match to TRBD1. There are 14 residues in the CDR3. Germline-derived CDR1 and CDR2 are SGHTA and FQGNSA. The V gene end was trimmed by 3 bases and the J gene end by 3 bases; junction bases not matched to a gene: 5. The CDR3 loop is CASSFRDRIYEQYF. CDR3 DNA sequence: TGTGCCAGCAGCTTCCGGGACAGAATCTACGAGCAGTACTTC. Filled out from reference TRBV7-2 and TRBJ2-7, the complete variable domain reads GAGVSQSPSNKVTEKGKDVELRCDPISGHTALYWYRQSLGQGLEFLIYFQGNSAPDKSGLPSDRFSAERTGGSVSTLTIQRTQQEDSAVYLCASSFRDRIYEQYFGPGTRLTVT.

CDR3 sequence (DNA): TGCGCCAGCAGCTTCGGGACAGGAGCTTACGAGCAGTACTTC. Its protein product is CASSFGTGAYEQYF. The chain is built from TRBV5-1 and TRBJ2-7; 8 nucleotides agree with TRBD1. The CDR3 consists of 14 residues. The germline V gene has CDR1 SGHRS and CDR2 YFSETQ. Losses at the gene ends were 2 bases for V and 4 bases for J; bases not matched to a gene: 5.

The rearrangement uses TRBV3-1 (or the pseudogene TRBV3-2) and TRBJ1-5, with 8 bases that match TRBD1. Germline lookup yields CDR1 LGHDT and CDR2 YNNKEL (reference sequence). V lost 5 bases and J lost 5; bases outside the gene matches: 5. The CDR3 has 14 residues. The CDR3 protein is CASSADRGDQPQHF. The CDR3 DNA sequence: TGTGCCAGCAGCGCTGACAGGGGTGATCAGCCCCAGCATTTT.

This clone has just one count. The J gene is TRBJ2-1, the V gene TRBV24-1; 14 bases agree with TRBD2. From germline, CDR1 is KGHDR and CDR2 SFDVKD. The CDR3 loop spans 15 amino acids. Trimming removed 5 bases from V and 6 bases from J; junction bases left unmatched: 2. CDR3 sequence reads: CATSGLAGGRNEQFF. The CDR3 DNA sequence: TGTGCCACCAGTGGACTAGCGGGGGGGCGCAATGAGCAGTTCTTC.

The chain joins TRBV7-8 to TRBJ1-1; 8 positions agree with TRBD1. The ends lost 5 bases at V and 5 bases at J; junction bases unmatched: 10. The germline V gene has CDR1 SGHVS and CDR2 FQNEAQ. The CDR3 is made up of 15 amino acids. CDR3 nucleotides: TGTGCCAGCAGCCCCCGGACAGGGAAAGGGACTGAAGCTTTCTTT. Amino acids: CASSPRTGKGTEAFF.

The rearrangement joins TRBV10-3 to TRBJ1-1, with a possible D match to TRBD1 (6 bases). Germline assignment: CDR1 ENHRY and CDR2 SYGVKD. The CDR3 consists of 13 residues. Trimming took 7 bases from V and 0 from J, leaving 9 bases between them. CDR3 amino acids: CAINDRMNTEAFF. The CDR3 region has the DNA TGTGCCATCAACGACAGGATGAACACTGAAGCTTTCTTT.

The V and J genes are TRBV4-1 and TRBJ1-3; D may be TRBD1 (6 bases). This CDR3 is 15 amino acids long. From germline, CDR1 is MGHRA and CDR2 YSYEKL. Trimming removed 4 bases at V and 0 bases at J, with 10 bases between. CDR3 DNA sequence: TGCGCCAGCAGCCCGCGGGGGGCCTCTGGAAACACCATATATTTT. Protein product: CASSPRGASGNTIYF.

V usage is TRBV3-1 (or the pseudogene TRBV3-2) and J usage is TRBJ2-2; 13 bases match TRBD2. The CDR3 is 18 residues long. With 6 bases clipped from V and 3 bases from J, the junction kept 10 bases outside the gene matches. Germline V lookup: CDR1 LGHDT, CDR2 YNNKEL (reference sequence). The CDR3 coding sequence is TGTGCCAGCAGACATCGTGGGACTAGCGGGGTTTACACCGGGGAGCTGTTTTTT. This translates into CASRHRGTSGVYTGELFF.

V is TRBV19 and J is TRBJ2-5; 7 positions match TRBD1. Germline values: CDR1 LNHDA, CDR2 SQIVND (reference sequence). The CDR3 contains 13 residues. J lost 6 bases, V lost 4 bases, and 5 bases had no gene match. This chain's CDR3 is CASSKGTEKTQYF. The CDR3 region has the DNA TGTGCCAGTAGTAAAGGGACAGAGAAGACCCAGTACTTC.

CDR3 protein: CASPFHRGRLAEAFF. The CDR3 DNA reads TGTGCCAGCCCCTTTCACAGGGGGCGCTTAGCTGAAGCTTTCTTT. This chain connects TRBV5-8 to TRBJ1-1; 9 bases map to TRBD1. This CDR3 spans 15 amino acids. Germline lookup yields CDR1 SGHTS and CDR2 YDEGEE. The V segment lost 7 bases and the J segment 6 bases; nucleotides outside the gene matches: 13.